This passage covers 17 T cell receptor beta chains from one sample sequenced in a study of a mutant IDH1 vaccine in newly diagnosed glioma. Which antigens these TCRs recognize remains unknown. Method: immunoSEQ multiplex PCR; TCRdb's copy keeps in-frame clones and lacks some. The data show 50,000 to 65,000 clones, about 81% seen once. Regarding time point: week 11, during vaccination. Alongside topical imiquimod, each dose of vaccine comprised 300 ug of mutant IDH1 20-mer peptide. Material: PBMCs, obtained from a glioma patient whose treatment included an IDH1 peptide vaccine. These receptors were taken from a woman aged 45-65 years with glioma.

The chain combines TRBV10-3 with TRBJ2-6; TRBD1 agrees at 10 bases. CDR1 is ENHRY, CDR2 SYGVKD, per germline. This CDR3 comprises 17 residues. Unmatched junction bases numbered 4, after V lost 5 bases and J lost 0 bases. The CDR3 bases are TGTGCCATCAGTCCGGGACAGGGGAGCTCTGGGGCCAACGTCCTGACTTTC. Translation: CAISPGQGSSGANVLTF.

The V call is TRBV5-1, the J call TRBJ1-4; D is perhaps TRBD1 (5 bases). CDR1 SGHRS and CDR2 YFSETQ come from the germline V gene. The CDR3 is made up of 16 amino acids. The V and J ends lost 0 bases and 4 bases respectively, with 13 bases between them. This chain's CDR3 is CASSLEGRGINEKLFF. The CDR3 DNA reads TGCGCCAGCAGCTTGGAGGGAAGGGGCATTAATGAAAAACTGTTTTTT.

There are a few counts of this clone. The genes are TRBV7-2 and TRBJ1-1; 11 nucleotides match TRBD1. The germline gives CDR1 SGHTA, CDR2 FQGNSA. The ends lost 5 bases at V and 5 bases at J; junction bases unmatched: 13. There are 17 residues in the CDR3. In nucleotides, the CDR3 is TGTGCCAGCAGCCTACGGACAGGGGGCGGTTCGGGAACTGAAGCTTTCTTT. It specifies CASSLRTGGGSGTEAFF.

J is TRBJ2-6 and V is TRBV19, with D hard to call. V was cut by 6 bases and J by 2 bases, with 17 bases left in between. The length of the CDR3 is 17 residues. CDR1 is LNHDA, CDR2 SQIVND, per germline (reference sequence). The CDR3 spells CASRIGGMDPGANVLTF. The CDR3, as DNA: TGTGCCAGTAGGATCGGCGGAATGGACCCTGGGGCCAACGTCCTGACTTTC.

This clone has a handful of counts. The CDR3 region has the DNA TGCGCCAGCAGCCAGGCAGACAGGGAAAATTCACCCCTCCACTTT. It translates to CASSQADRENSPLHF. The chain uses TRBV4-1 and TRBJ1-6; 7 bases fit TRBD1. Germline V CDR1 and CDR2: MGHRA, YSYEKL. The CDR3 has 15 residues. The junction had 6 bases not matched to a gene; V was cut back by 3 bases and J by 7 bases.

The chain uses TRBV4-1 and TRBJ1-6; D uncertain. Germline-derived CDR1 and CDR2 are MGHRA and YSYEKL. The CDR3 runs to 16 residues. V gave up 6 bases and J gave up 0 bases, with 12 bases separating them. The CDR3: CASSPGFSSYNSPLHF. CDR3 DNA: TGCGCCAGCAGTCCCGGTTTCAGCTCCTATAATTCACCCCTCCACTTT.

The chain carries TRBV29-1 and TRBJ2-5, with D possibly matching TRBD2 (6 bases). This CDR3 spans 15 amino acids. Germline lookup yields CDR1 SQVTM and CDR2 ANQGSEA. The V end lost 4 bases, the J end lost 5 bases, and 20 bases lay between the germline ends. The CDR3 is CSVVPLGEVQETQYF. The CDR3 DNA follows: TGCAGCGTTGTACCCCTCGGGGAGGTCCAGGAGACCCAGTACTTC.

CDR3 amino acids: CASSLEGGRDEKLFF. Here the CDR3 DNA reads TGTGCCAGCAGTTTAGAGGGGGGGCGGGATGAAAAACTGTTTTTT. The chain employs TRBV27 and TRBJ1-4; a possible D gene is TRBD1 (6 bases). V was shortened by 2 bases and J by 6 bases, with 13 bases between the two germline ends. There are 15 residues in the CDR3. Germline V gene lookup returns CDR1 MNHEY and CDR2 SMNVEV (reference sequence).

The rearrangement joins TRBV5-1 to TRBJ2-1; D is perhaps TRBD2 (6 bases). V lost 1 base to trimming and J lost 0 bases, with 8 bases between them. Germline V lookup: CDR1 SGHRS, CDR2 YFSETQ. The CDR3 consists of 15 residues. The CDR3 sequence: CASSLRESSYNEQFF. CDR3 DNA: TGCGCCAGCAGCTTGCGGGAGAGCTCCTACAATGAGCAGTTCTTC.

The chain has TRBV7-2 and TRBJ2-7, with unresolved D. This CDR3 region has 15 residues. V was trimmed by 2 bases and J by 2 bases, leaving 13 bases between them. Germline values: CDR1 SGHTA, CDR2 FQGNSA. CDR3 region: CASSLNVAGPYEQYF. The DNA of the CDR3 is TGTGCCAGCAGCTTAAATGTCGCAGGCCCCTACGAGCAGTACTTC.

This rearrangement joins TRBV19 to TRBJ2-1; either TRBD1 or TRBD2 may supply D (5 bases each). This CDR3 is 14 amino acids long. Germline V gives CDR1 LNHDA, CDR2 SQIVND (reference sequence). V was shortened by 7 bases and J by 2 bases, with 12 bases between the two germline ends. Written as DNA, the CDR3 is TGTGCCAGTACCCGGGGCAGTACCTACAATGAGCAGTTCTTC. This gives the protein CASTRGSTYNEQFF.

This clone has a single count. The chain employs TRBV9 and TRBJ1-5; D is possibly TRBD1 (6 bases). From germline, CDR1 is SGDLS and CDR2 YYNGEE. The CDR3 extends over 13 amino acids. The ends were cut back, 5 bases at V and 4 bases at J, with 10 bases in the middle. The CDR3 DNA reads as TGTGCCAGCAGTCGACAGGCGAATCAGCCCCAGCATTTT. Protein sequence: CASSRQANQPQHF.

This clone turned up a few times. The gene calls are TRBV19 and TRBJ1-5, with 8 positions matching TRBD1. Germline V gene sequence: CDR1 LNHDA, CDR2 SQIVND (reference sequence). The J segment lost 2 bases and the V segment lost 5 bases, leaving 2 bases of the junction unmatched. The CDR3 sequence is 14 residues long. The CDR3 is CASSQGAGNQPQHF. The DNA for the CDR3 is TGTGCCAGTAGTCAGGGGGCTGGCAATCAGCCCCAGCATTTT.

About this clone itself: A junction end diverges from the germline sequence, so it may reflect a read error. This chain links TRBV20-1 with TRBJ2-7; 9 nucleotides agree with TRBD1. The V gene's germline CDR1 is DFQATT and CDR2 SNEGSKA (reference sequence). This CDR3 comprises 11 residues. CDR3 bases: TGCAGTGCTTCGCAGCCGGGACAGGGAGCTTTC. Protein sequence: CSASQPGQGAF.

J is TRBJ2-5 and V is TRBV16; the match to TRBD1 covers 7 bases. With V trimmed by 4 bases and J by 1 base, 3 bases remained unmatched. CDR1 and CDR2 from the germline V gene are KGHSY and FQNENV. The CDR3 runs to 14 residues. The CDR3 DNA reads as TGTGCCAGCAGCCCCCGACAGGGCCAAGAGACCCAGTACTTC. This codes for CASSPRQGQETQYF.

This chain uses TRBV19 with TRBJ1-5, with no clear D. V was shortened by 3 bases and J by 4 bases, with 10 bases between the two germline ends. Germline V lookup: CDR1 LNHDA, CDR2 SQIVND (reference sequence). CDR3 length equals 14 residues. The CDR3 nucleotides read TGTGCCAGTAGTATGCTCCAGAAAAATCAGCCCCAGCATTTT. This encodes CASSMLQKNQPQHF.

The CDR3 sequence: CASKVQGRDGELFF. The CDR3 DNA reads as TGTGCCAGTAAGGTCCAGGGCCGGGACGGGGAGCTGTTTTTT. This sequence joins TRBV19 and TRBJ2-2; D possibly matches TRBD1 or TRBD2 (5 bases each). CDR3 length equals 14 residues. Looked up from germline, CDR1 is LNHDA and CDR2 is SQIVND (reference sequence). Trimming took 7 bases from V and 7 from J, leaving 16 bases between them.